The 30 T cell receptor beta chains given below trace back to one sample, sequenced in a study of OX40 agonist ivuxolimab in advanced cancers. Repertoires were generated with immunoSEQ multiplex PCR, while TCRdb's copy carries only in-frame clones and drops some. The repertoire holds around 65,000 clones, with roughly 87% as singletons. The sample was CD4+ or CD8+ T cells sorted from blood, taken in a trial of the OX40 agonist ivuxolimab. These TCRs come from an adult with an advanced solid tumor such as melanoma, head and neck, liver or kidney cancer.

V usage is TRBV12-2 and J usage is TRBJ1-4. TRBV12-2 is deemed a pseudogene. CDR3 length: 18 amino acids. CDR3 region: CASRSLSSDGATNEKLFF. The CDR3 nucleotides are TGTGCAAGTCGCTCCTTATCCAGCGACGGAGCAACTAATGAAAAACTGTTTTTT.

This clone occurred a few times. The chain carries TRBV5-4 and TRBJ2-5; 10 nucleotides align to TRBD2. The V gene's germline CDR1 is SGHNT and CDR2 YYREEE (reference sequence). V lost 7 bases to trimming and J lost 2 bases; unmatched junction nucleotides: 11. The CDR3 runs 16 residues. CDR3 loop: CASSSRLAGAQETQYF. CDR3 in DNA: TGTGCCAGCTCATCTCGGCTAGCGGGGGCTCAAGAGACCCAGTACTTC.

The J gene is TRBJ2-3, the V gene TRBV7-9; possibly TRBD2 for D (5 bases). The CDR3 length is 13 residues. The germline V gene has CDR1 SEHNR and CDR2 FQNEAQ (reference sequence). V gave up 3 bases and J gave up 11 bases, with 15 bases separating them. In nucleotides, the CDR3 is TGTGCCAGCAGCTTGTCGCTGGACTCAAAGCAGTATTTT. It encodes CASSLSLDSKQYF.

This clone has only a few counts. The chain joins TRBV2 to TRBJ1-5; D perhaps matches TRBD1 (5 bases). Germline-derived CDR1 and CDR2 are SNHLY and FYNNEI. V was cut by 7 bases and J by 2 bases, with 15 bases left in between. The CDR3 totals 15 residues. The CDR3 is CASNMGEWGNQPQHF. CDR3 DNA sequence: TGTGCCAGCAATATGGGGGAGTGGGGCAATCAGCCCCAGCATTTT.

J is TRBJ1-3 and V is TRBV7-3, with D possibly matching TRBD1 (5 bases). CDR1 is SGHTA and CDR2 is FQGTGA in the germline V gene. The CDR3 sequence is 15 residues long. V shed 3 bases and J shed 3 bases, with 12 bases lying between them. The CDR3 DNA sequence: TGTGCCAGCAGCTTCGATGGGACCAGTGGAAACACCATATATTTT. This gives the protein CASSFDGTSGNTIYF.

The chain joins TRBV5-1 to TRBJ2-3; D is undetermined. CDR3 length: 16 amino acids. The germline V gene has CDR1 SGHRS and CDR2 YFSETQ. Trimming removed 6 bases at V and 2 bases at J, with 19 bases between. DNA for the CDR3: TGCGCCAGCACCCCCCAAAGCTGGACCTACACAGATACGCAGTATTTT. This codes for CASTPQSWTYTDTQYF.

The table lists this clone with a few counts. The rearrangement links TRBV5-6 to TRBJ2-7; D is perhaps TRBD2 (6 bases). CDR1 and CDR2 (germline): SGHDT, YYEEEE. The CDR3 is made up of 14 amino acids. V lost 6 bases and J 6 bases, leaving 19 bases between the germline ends. This CDR3 is CASTQTPSSAEQYF. The CDR3, as DNA: TGTGCCAGCACCCAAACTCCTTCTAGCGCCGAGCAGTACTTC.

The V call is TRBV19, the J call TRBJ2-1, with 11 bases matching TRBD1. The J segment lost 4 bases and the V segment lost 1 base, leaving 3 bases of the junction unmatched. Per the germline V gene, CDR1 is LNHDA and CDR2 is SQIVND (reference sequence). The CDR3 loop spans 16 amino acids. CDR3 bases: TGTGCCAGTAGTATAGGGGACAGGGGGTCGTACAATGAGCAGTTCTTC. Protein product: CASSIGDRGSYNEQFF.

The chain joins TRBV5-1 to TRBJ2-1, with 7 bases fitting TRBD1. Germline-derived CDR1 and CDR2 are SGHRS and YFSETQ. J lost 3 bases, V lost 2 bases, and 8 bases had no gene match. The CDR3 is 16 residues long. The CDR3 DNA reads TGCGCCAGCAGCTTAACCGGGACAGAGCACTACAATGAGCAGTTCTTC. Encoded protein: CASSLTGTEHYNEQFF.

V usage is TRBV19 and J usage is TRBJ2-1; TRBD2 is a possible D gene (7 bases). The V end lost 5 bases, the J end lost 8 bases, and 13 bases lay between the germline ends. Germline-derived CDR1 and CDR2 are LNHDA and SQIVND (reference sequence). This CDR3 is built from 13 residues. CDR3 nucleotides: TGTGCCAGTAGTCCCCCCGGGGGGCATGAGCAGTTCTTC. Translation: CASSPPGGHEQFF.

J is TRBJ2-7 and V is TRBV7-8, with TRBD1 as a possible D gene (6 bases). This CDR3 has 15 amino acids. The V and J ends lost 1 base and 6 bases respectively, with 16 bases between them. Germline CDR1 is SGHVS and CDR2 is FQNEAQ. For the CDR3, the DNA is TGTGCCAGCAGCTTAGGAGGGGGTCCGTATAGCGAGCAGTACTTC. Protein sequence: CASSLGGGPYSEQYF.

The chain joins TRBV9 to TRBJ1-1, with 7 bases aligning to TRBD1. Germline V gives CDR1 SGDLS, CDR2 YYNGEE. With 3 bases clipped from V and 2 bases from J, the junction kept 10 bases outside the gene matches. The CDR3 sequence is 16 residues long. The CDR3 bases are TGTGCCAGCAGCGGACCAAAAGGGGGCACCAACACTGAAGCTTTCTTT. It is translated as CASSGPKGGTNTEAFF.

The table lists this clone with a count of one. This chain connects TRBV12-5 to TRBJ2-2, with D unresolved. Germline-derived CDR1 and CDR2 are LGHNT and FRNRAP. The CDR3 contains 13 residues. The V and J ends lost 5 bases and 7 bases respectively, with 11 bases between them. The CDR3 nucleotides are TGTGCTAGTGGTCACCCCTCGGGCGGGGAGCTGTTTTTT. This translates into CASGHPSGGELFF. Based on the CDR3 plus reference TRBV12-5 and TRBJ2-2, the full variable domain is DARVTQTPRHKVTEMGQEVTMRCQPILGHNTVFWYRQTMMQGLELLAYFRNRAPLDDSGMPKDRFSAEMPDATLATLKIQPSEPRDSAVYFCASGHPSGGELFFGEGSRLTVL.

The chain uses TRBV5-4 and TRBJ2-7; D gene uncertain. The CDR3 extends over 14 amino acids. Trimming shortened V by 0 bases and J by 2 bases, and 9 bases separated the two germline ends. In germline, CDR1 is SGHNT, CDR2 YYREEE (reference sequence). CDR3 coding DNA: TGTGCCAGCAGCTTGGAAGGGTCTGCCTACGAGCAGTACTTC. Its translation: CASSLEGSAYEQYF. Together with reference TRBV5-4 and TRBJ2-7, the CDR3 gives the full variable domain: ETGVTQSPTHLIKTRGQQVTLRCSSQSGHNTVSWYQQALGQGPQFIFQYYREEENGRGNFPPRFSGLQFPNYSSELNVNALELDDSALYLCASSLEGSAYEQYFGPGTRLTVT.

V and J are TRBV6-1 and TRBJ2-7; unclear D gene. Trimming cost V 5 bases and J 5 bases, with 7 bases left between them. The length of the CDR3 is 11 residues. Per the germline V gene, CDR1 is MNHNS and CDR2 is SASEGT. The CDR3, as DNA: TGTGCCAGCAGTTACGCGGACGAGCAGTACTTC. As protein: CASSYADEQYF.

V gene TRBV15 combines with J gene TRBJ1-4; maybe TRBD1 (5 bases). The length of the CDR3 is 14 residues. V lost 4 bases to trimming and J lost 8 bases, with 14 bases between them. The germline V gene has CDR1 LNHNV and CDR2 YYDKDF (reference sequence). In nucleotides, the CDR3 is TGTGCCACCAGCACCAGGGAGCAGTGGGAAAAACTGTTTTTT. Encoded protein: CATSTREQWEKLFF.

V usage is TRBV7-2 and J usage is TRBJ2-3, with D possibly called TRBD1 or TRBD2 (5 bases each). Germline CDR1 SGHTA, CDR2 FQGNSA. V lost 11 bases, J lost 0 bases, and 18 bases lay in between. The CDR3 extends over 15 amino acids. The CDR3 spells CASTGLGRSTDTQYF. CDR3 nucleotides: TGTGCCTCCACCGGACTGGGACGAAGCACAGATACGCAGTATTTT.

This chain joins TRBV5-8 and TRBJ1-4, with 7 bases fitting TRBD1. V lost 4 bases to trimming and J lost 7 bases; unmatched junction nucleotides: 10. Germline CDR1 SGHTS, CDR2 YDEGEE. The CDR3 loop spans 15 amino acids. CDR3 amino acids: CASSPPGQRAEKLFF. CDR3 DNA: TGTGCCAGCAGCCCACCGGGACAGCGGGCTGAAAAACTGTTTTTT.

V gene TRBV6-1 combines with J gene TRBJ2-3; D possibly corresponds to TRBD2 (6 bases). Trimming cost V 0 bases and J 6 bases, with 10 bases left between them. CDR1 and CDR2 from the germline V gene are MNHNS and SASEGT. This CDR3 has 14 residues. In DNA form, the CDR3 reads TGTGCCAGCAGTGAAGCCTTAGCGGTGGATACGCAGTATTTT. This sequence encodes CASSEALAVDTQYF.

This clone has more than one count but fewer than ten. CDR3 bases: TGCGCCAGCAGCCAAGTCAATAGTGGGCCCCAGCATTTT. Amino acids: CASSQVNSGPQHF. The chain combines TRBV4-1 with TRBJ1-5; unclear D gene. CDR1 and CDR2 from the germline V gene are MGHRA and YSYEKL. The germline V and J ends were trimmed by 1 base and 9 bases, with 10 bases remaining between them. The CDR3 sequence is 13 residues long.

This chain connects TRBV5-8 to TRBJ1-5; D possibly corresponds to TRBD1 (5 bases). Trimming removed 7 bases from V and 1 base from J, with 18 bases in between. Germline V gives CDR1 SGHTS, CDR2 YDEGEE. This CDR3 has 16 residues. The CDR3 DNA reads as TGTGCCAGCGGGGCGGGCCCCCGGGGGAGCAATCAGCCCCAGCATTTT. This encodes CASGAGPRGSNQPQHF. Full variable domain (remainder filled in from reference TRBV5-8 and TRBJ1-5): EAGVTQSPTHLIKTRGQQATLRCSPISGHTSVYWYQQALGLGLQFLLWYDEGEERNRGNFPPRFSGRQFPNYSSELNVNALELEDSALYLCASGAGPRGSNQPQHFGDGTRLSIL.

The chain employs TRBV5-4 and TRBJ1-2; unclear D gene. V was trimmed by 0 bases and J by 0 bases, leaving 9 bases between them. The CDR3 covers 15 residues. CDR1 and CDR2 from the germline V gene are SGHNT and YYREEE (reference sequence). The CDR3 DNA reads TGTGCCAGCAGCTTGGAGGCGCTTACTAACTATGGCTACACCTTC. Protein product: CASSLEALTNYGYTF.

V usage is TRBV11-1 and J usage is TRBJ1-1, with 8 bases that match TRBD1. Trimming removed 6 bases from V and 3 bases from J; junction bases left unmatched: 21. This CDR3 region has 19 residues. Germline-derived CDR1 and CDR2 are SGHAT and FQDESV (reference sequence). The CDR3 sequence: CASRRTRLGDRPRDTEAFF. The CDR3 nucleotides are TGTGCCAGCAGGCGCACGAGACTGGGGGACAGGCCGAGGGACACTGAAGCTTTCTTT.

The chain uses TRBV21-1 and TRBJ2-3; the DNA was not compared with TRBD2, the D call given in the table. TRBV21-1 represents a pseudogene. The CDR3 is 19 amino acids. CDR3 region: CASSNLLWEGPWSTDTQYF. The CDR3 nucleotides read TGTGCCAGCAGCAATTTGCTCTGGGAGGGACCCTGGAGCACAGATACGCAGTATTTT.

The chain uses TRBV7-3 and TRBJ2-1, with 7 bases aligning to TRBD2. Germline V CDR1 and CDR2: SGHTA, FQGTGA. This CDR3 comprises 16 residues. Trimming took 2 bases from V and 6 from J; bases not matched to a gene: 10. Here the CDR3 DNA reads TGTGCCAGCAGCTTACAACCCAGCGGGGAGGGCAATGAGCAGTTCTTC. Translated, it gives CASSLQPSGEGNEQFF. Together with reference TRBV7-3 and TRBJ2-1, the CDR3 gives the full variable domain: GAGVSQTPSNKVTEKGKYVELRCDPISGHTALYWYRQSLGQGPEFLIYFQGTGAADDSGLPNDRFFAVRPEGSVSTLKIQRTERGDSAVYLCASSLQPSGEGNEQFFGPGTRLTVL.

This clone has a single count. CDR3 DNA: TGTGCCAGCAGCCCCGGGTTGGAGCAGTTCTTC. Protein sequence: CASSPGLEQFF. The chain carries TRBV11-3 and TRBJ2-1, with D unresolved. Germline CDR1 reads SGHNT; CDR2 reads YENEEA. V lost 5 bases and J 10 bases, leaving 9 bases between the germline ends. CDR3 length: 11 amino acids.

J is TRBJ1-2 and V is TRBV29-1; D is undetermined. The CDR3 is 11 amino acids. Germline V gives CDR1 SQVTM, CDR2 ANQGSEA. V was pared by 4 bases and J by 8 bases, with 11 bases between. The CDR3 here is CSVGGWEGYTF. The DNA of the CDR3 is TGCAGCGTTGGAGGGTGGGAAGGCTACACCTTC.

The V and J genes are TRBV10-2 and TRBJ1-5; D remains unclear. Between the trimmed V and J ends, which lost 10 bases and 5 bases, there was a span of 12 bases. The CDR3 length is 12 residues. Germline assignment: CDR1 WSHSY and CDR2 SAAADI. CDR3 DNA: TGCGCCACCGGCCGGAGGGATCAGCCCCAGCATTTT. Amino acids: CATGRRDQPQHF.

V is TRBV6-1 and J is TRBJ1-2; D may be TRBD1 (6 bases). The germline gives CDR1 MNHNS, CDR2 SASEGT. Trimming took 5 bases from V and 9 from J, leaving 13 bases between them. This CDR3 comprises 12 residues. CDR3 sequence: CASSSDSARYTF. The CDR3 DNA reads as TGTGCCAGCAGTTCGGACAGTGCACGCTACACCTTC.

This CDR3 is CSAPGVMNTEAFF. DNA of the CDR3: TGCAGCGCTCCAGGAGTCATGAACACTGAAGCTTTCTTT. V usage is TRBV29-1 and J usage is TRBJ1-1; the D is unclear. Germline CDR1 is SQVTM and CDR2 is ANQGSEA. This CDR3 has 13 amino acids. The V end lost 7 bases, the J end lost 0 bases, and 12 bases lay between the germline ends. The whole variable domain, filled in from reference TRBV29-1 and TRBJ1-1, reads SAVISQKPSRDICQRGTSLTIQCQVDSQVTMMFWYRQQPGQSLTLIATANQGSEATYESGFVIDKFPISRPNLTFSTLTVSNMSPEDSSIYLCSAPGVMNTEAFFGQGTRLTVV.